These 30 T cell receptor beta chains were sequenced from one sample in a study of blood T cell repertoires in COVID-19 (TCRdb year 2020). The library was generated by the immunoSEQ multiplex PCR assay. Held by TCRdb, this immuneACCESS table contains in-frame sequences only and omits some clones. Under half of the omission traces to an unresolved V gene where checked; the cause of the rest is unknown. The sample records about 28,000 clones, roughly 85% of which are singletons. About a tenth of the sample is in the top ten clones. Source material: peripheral blood. Receptors were obtained from a human donor in a cohort sampled during active COVID-19.

The gene calls are TRBV6-1 and TRBJ2-1; TRBD1 agrees at 8 bases. Germline CDR1 and CDR2: MNHNS and SASEGT. Germline trimming cut 2 bases from V and 8 bases from J; bases unmatched to any gene: 8. This CDR3 region has 15 residues. This chain's CDR3 is CASSELGQGSDEQFF. In DNA, the CDR3 is TGTGCCAGCAGTGAACTTGGACAGGGTTCCGATGAGCAGTTCTTC.

J is TRBJ1-1 and V is TRBV2; weak D call: TRBD1 (5 bases). V was trimmed by 6 bases and J by 1 base, leaving 9 bases between them. In germline, CDR1 is SNHLY, CDR2 FYNNEI. The CDR3 loop spans 13 amino acids. The CDR3 region is CASRRDRNTEAFF. CDR3 nucleotide sequence: TGTGCCAGCAGACGTGACAGGAACACTGAAGCTTTCTTT.

The chain carries TRBV3-1 (or the pseudogene TRBV3-2) and TRBJ1-3; TRBD1 is a possible D gene (6 bases). Per the germline V gene, CDR1 is LGHDT and CDR2 is YNNKEL (reference sequence). The CDR3 has 16 amino acids. V lost 7 bases and J 0 bases, leaving 16 bases between the germline ends. Here the CDR3 reads CASNYRDPLSGNTIYF. CDR3 in DNA: TGTGCCAGCAACTACAGGGACCCACTCTCTGGAAACACCATATATTTT.

V and J are TRBV11-3 and TRBJ2-3, with 7 bases that match TRBD2. CDR1 and CDR2 from the germline V gene are SGHNT and YENEEA. Unmatched junction bases numbered 7, after V lost 3 bases and J lost 1 base. The CDR3 length is 16 residues. The chain's CDR3 is CASSFGTTIGTDTQYF. CDR3 nucleotides: TGTGCCAGCAGCTTTGGGACTACTATTGGCACAGATACGCAGTATTTT.

The gene calls are TRBV7-6 and TRBJ1-4; D gene uncertain. Germline lookup yields CDR1 SGHVS and CDR2 FNYEAQ. There are 16 residues in the CDR3. The germline V and J ends were trimmed by 5 bases and 5 bases, with 18 bases remaining between them. The CDR3 loop is CASSRSFESFNEKLFF. The CDR3 region has the DNA TGTGCCAGCAGCCGCTCCTTTGAGAGCTTCAATGAAAAACTGTTTTTT.

The CDR3 DNA reads TGTGCCAGCAGTGATGACCACAGACAGCCTGGGGCCAACGTCCTGACTTTC. This sequence encodes CASSDDHRQPGANVLTF. V and J are TRBV6-1 and TRBJ2-6; D perhaps matches TRBD1 (5 bases). This CDR3 has 17 residues. CDR1 is MNHNS, CDR2 SASEGT, per germline. The V gene lost 3 bases and the J gene lost 2 bases, with 14 bases spanning the gap.

This chain connects TRBV19 to TRBJ2-3, with 7 bases lining up with TRBD1. The germline CDR1 and CDR2 sequences are LNHDA and SQIVND (reference sequence). This CDR3 has 13 residues. Trimming removed 8 bases from V and 4 bases from J; junction bases left unmatched: 6. CDR3 protein: CASRLRGPDTQYF. The DNA for the CDR3 is TGTGCCAGTCGCCTGAGGGGGCCAGATACGCAGTATTTT.

The V and J genes are TRBV12-3 or TRBV12-4 and TRBJ2-3; D is unclear. V was clipped by 6 bases and J by 1 base, with 5 bases between them. This CDR3 has 12 amino acids. Here the CDR3 reads CASRHRTDTQYF. The CDR3 region has the DNA TGTGCCAGCAGACACCGCACAGATACGCAGTATTTT.

The CDR3 bases are TGTGCCAGCAGCGTATCGGGTTTGACTAATGAGCAGTTCTTC. This gives the protein CASSVSGLTNEQFF. This chain connects TRBV9 to TRBJ2-1; D gene unclear. V lost 1 base, J lost 7 bases, and 12 bases lay in between. This CDR3 has 14 amino acids. In germline, CDR1 is SGDLS, CDR2 YYNGEE.

The chain links TRBV2 to TRBJ2-7; TRBD2 agrees at 14 bases. Germline CDR1 and CDR2: SNHLY and FYNNEI. V lost 7 bases and J lost 4; bases outside the gene matches: 6. CDR3 length: 15 amino acids. The chain's CDR3 is CASTIGTSGSYEQYF. The DNA of the CDR3 is TGTGCCAGCACAATCGGGACTAGCGGGAGTTACGAGCAGTACTTC.

This rearrangement joins TRBV5-6 to TRBJ2-7; 12 bases align to TRBD1. The trim removed 4 bases at V and 5 bases at J, leaving 7 bases unmatched. Germline CDR1 is SGHDT and CDR2 is YYEEEE. This CDR3 is 15 amino acids long. This chain's CDR3 is CASSPYGTGGNEQYF. CDR3 coding DNA: TGTGCCAGCAGCCCCTATGGGACAGGGGGCAACGAGCAGTACTTC.

Only a few counts were recorded for this clone. The V and J genes are TRBV5-1 and TRBJ1-2; a weak D match, TRBD1 (5 bases). CDR1 is SGHRS, CDR2 YFSETQ, per germline. The ends were cut back, 0 bases at V and 4 bases at J, with 7 bases in the middle. The CDR3 sequence is 13 residues long. The CDR3, as DNA: TGCGCCAGCAGCTTGGACGACAGCTATGGCTACACCTTC. Its protein is CASSLDDSYGYTF.

This chain uses TRBV5-1 with TRBJ1-2, with 8 bases aligning to TRBD1. The germline V gene encodes CDR1 SGHRS and CDR2 YFSETQ. CDR3 size: 15 residues. V lost 0 bases and J lost 4; bases outside the gene matches: 5. For the CDR3, the DNA is TGCGCCAGCAGCTTGGTCAGGGGGCTTGGCTATGGCTACACCTTC. It encodes CASSLVRGLGYGYTF. Filled out from reference TRBV5-1 and TRBJ1-2, the complete variable domain reads KAGVTQTPRYLIKTRGQQVTLSCSPISGHRSVSWYQQTPGQGLQFLFEYFSETQRNKGNFPGRFSGRQFSNSRSEMNVSTLELGDSALYLCASSLVRGLGYGYTFGSGTRLTVV.

This CDR3 is CASSQDRGGKGTIYF. Here the CDR3 DNA reads TGTGCCAGCAGCCAAGATCGCGGGGGCAAAGGCACCATATATTTT. The rearrangement uses TRBV3-1 (or the pseudogene TRBV3-2) and TRBJ1-3, with D possibly being TRBD1 (6 bases). The germline CDR1 and CDR2 sequences are LGHDT and YNNKEL (reference sequence). V was pared by 0 bases and J by 9 bases, with 15 bases between. CDR3 size: 15 residues.

The CDR3 nucleotides read TGTGCCTGGCAAAGGAGGGGCGGCTACGAGCAGTACTTC. Amino acids: CAWQRRGGYEQYF. This chain connects TRBV30 to TRBJ2-7; D is possibly TRBD2 (6 bases). The CDR3 is made up of 13 amino acids. V was trimmed by 5 bases and J by 3 bases, leaving 14 bases between them. Per germline, CDR1 GTSNPN and CDR2 SVGIG (reference sequence).

A few counts support this clone. The rearrangement joins TRBV14 to TRBJ2-3; weak D call: TRBD2 (5 bases). Deletions cut 2 bases from V and 1 base from J, with 7 bases between. This CDR3 spans 14 amino acids. Germline V gives CDR1 SGHDN, CDR2 FVKESK. CDR3 nucleotides: TGTGCCAGCAGCCAAAGGCGGGGCACAGATACGCAGTATTTT. It yields the protein CASSQRRGTDTQYF.

The rearrangement uses TRBV30 and TRBJ2-7, with 8 bases aligning to TRBD2. Trimming cost V 3 bases and J 4 bases; bases outside gene matches: 11. Germline-derived CDR1 and CDR2 are GTSNPN and SVGIG (reference sequence). The CDR3 contains 15 residues. The CDR3 bases are TGTGCCTGGAGCCTAACTAGCGGCTTACGGTACGAGCAGTACTTC. This encodes CAWSLTSGLRYEQYF.

The count of this clone is one. The chain is built from TRBV10-3 and TRBJ1-6, with D possibly TRBD1 on 6 matching bases. Trimming shortened V by 6 bases and J by 7 bases, and 13 bases separated the two germline ends. Per the germline V gene, CDR1 is ENHRY and CDR2 is SYGVKD. The CDR3 covers 14 residues. CDR3 nucleotide sequence: TGTGCCATCAGGATGGACAGCGGCAATTCACCCCTCCACTTT. As protein: CAIRMDSGNSPLHF.

This clone was detected a few times. V usage is TRBV18 and J usage is TRBJ1-6, with 7 bases aligning to TRBD1. Germline CDR1 and CDR2: KGHSH and LQKENI. The CDR3 length is 15 residues. Trimming took 2 bases from V and 7 from J; bases not matched to a gene: 5. The CDR3 loop reads CASSPEGAQNSPLHF. CDR3 DNA sequence: TGTGCCAGCTCACCAGAGGGGGCTCAGAATTCACCCCTCCACTTT.

In this sample, this clone turned up once. The chain carries TRBV6-5 and TRBJ1-1; the match to TRBD1 covers 7 bases. There are 15 residues in the CDR3. V was pared by 6 bases and J by 1 base, with 8 bases of the junction left unmatched. From germline, CDR1 is MNHEY and CDR2 SVGAGI. The CDR3 here is CASSQGVTGNTEAFF. Here the CDR3 DNA reads TGTGCCAGCAGCCAGGGGGTCACGGGGAACACTGAAGCTTTCTTT.

This chain links TRBV6-5 with TRBJ1-5, with 8 bases that match TRBD1. The CDR3 is made up of 15 amino acids. Trimming at V came to 5 bases and at J to 0 bases, leaving 3 bases not matched to a gene. Germline V gene sequence: CDR1 MNHEY, CDR2 SVGAGI. The CDR3 sequence is CASSRTGNSNQPQHF. CDR3 bases: TGTGCCAGCAGTCGGACAGGGAATAGCAATCAGCCCCAGCATTTT.

The rearrangement links TRBV5-4 to TRBJ1-1, with D possibly being TRBD1 (6 bases). V was trimmed by 0 bases and J by 1 base, leaving 7 bases between them. The CDR3 is 14 amino acids. The germline V gene encodes CDR1 SGHNT and CDR2 YYREEE (reference sequence). CDR3 nucleotide sequence: TGTGCCAGCAGCTTGGAACAGGGGAACACTGAAGCTTTCTTT. Translated, it gives CASSLEQGNTEAFF.

V is TRBV25-1 and J is TRBJ2-1; TRBD2 matches at 10 bases. Trimming at V came to 3 bases and at J to 7 bases, leaving 6 bases not matched to a gene. The CDR3 is made up of 15 amino acids. CDR1 MGHDK and CDR2 SYGVNS come from the germline V gene. This chain's CDR3 is CASSDWSSGRNEQFF. In nucleotides, the CDR3 is TGTGCCAGCAGTGATTGGTCTAGCGGGAGAAATGAGCAGTTCTTC.

The rearrangement uses TRBV5-8 and TRBJ2-5; D is undetermined. CDR3 length equals 14 residues. Germline loops: CDR1 SGHTS, CDR2 YDEGEE. Trimming stripped 3 bases from V and 1 base from J, with 10 bases between. Here the CDR3 DNA reads TGTGCCAGCAGCTACCGGTCCCTCCAAGAGACCCAGTACTTC. Translating gives CASSYRSLQETQYF.

This chain links TRBV13 with TRBJ2-7; TRBD1 matches at 9 bases. The germline gives CDR1 PRHDT, CDR2 FYEKMQ (reference sequence). There are 17 residues in the CDR3. The V segment lost 3 bases and the J segment 2 bases; nucleotides outside the gene matches: 11. The CDR3 region is CASSFWGNRDRAYEQYF. Written as DNA, the CDR3 is TGTGCCAGCAGCTTCTGGGGGAACCGGGACAGGGCCTACGAGCAGTACTTC.

The V gene is TRBV30, the J gene TRBJ1-2; D is possibly TRBD1 (6 bases). Trimming took off 2 bases at V and 10 bases at J, with 14 bases between the two ends. Germline V CDR1 and CDR2: GTSNPN, SVGIG (reference sequence). CDR3 size: 12 residues. The CDR3 loop reads CAWSKVQGFYTF. The CDR3 region has the DNA TGTGCCTGGAGTAAAGTCCAGGGGTTCTACACCTTC.

The CDR3 region has the DNA TGTGCCAGTAGTGGGGCAGGGGTTCAGCCCCAGCATTTT. Translating it yields CASSGAGVQPQHF. This chain links TRBV19 with TRBJ1-5, with D possibly being TRBD1 (6 bases). V lost 5 bases and J lost 6, with 11 bases in between. The CDR3 has 13 residues. Germline V gives CDR1 LNHDA, CDR2 SQIVND (reference sequence).

V and J are TRBV6-5 and TRBJ1-1; D gene ambiguous. CDR1 is MNHEY, CDR2 SVGAGI, per germline. Trimming pared 7 bases from V and 1 base from J, leaving 10 bases between. The CDR3 runs to 13 residues. CDR3 region: CASTLTENTEAFF. The CDR3 DNA sequence: TGTGCCAGCACCCTAACAGAGAACACTGAAGCTTTCTTT.

The rearrangement joins TRBV19 to TRBJ2-7; 10 nucleotides agree with TRBD1. Germline lookup yields CDR1 LNHDA and CDR2 SQIVND (reference sequence). V lost 5 bases, J lost 3 bases, and 4 bases stayed unmatched. The CDR3 has 14 amino acids. The CDR3 DNA reads TGTGCCAGTAGTCCCGGGACAGGGGTCTACGAGCAGTACTTC. Amino acids: CASSPGTGVYEQYF.

This clone was detected a few times. The chain employs TRBV5-1 and TRBJ2-1, with TRBD2 identical over 8 bases. The CDR3 consists of 19 residues. Losses at the gene ends were 2 bases for V and 0 bases for J; bases not matched to a gene: 13. From germline, CDR1 is SGHRS and CDR2 YFSETQ. This CDR3 is CASSFPRGGQLSSYNEQFF. CDR3 in DNA: TGCGCCAGCAGCTTTCCCCGGGGGGGCCAATTGAGCTCCTACAATGAGCAGTTCTTC.